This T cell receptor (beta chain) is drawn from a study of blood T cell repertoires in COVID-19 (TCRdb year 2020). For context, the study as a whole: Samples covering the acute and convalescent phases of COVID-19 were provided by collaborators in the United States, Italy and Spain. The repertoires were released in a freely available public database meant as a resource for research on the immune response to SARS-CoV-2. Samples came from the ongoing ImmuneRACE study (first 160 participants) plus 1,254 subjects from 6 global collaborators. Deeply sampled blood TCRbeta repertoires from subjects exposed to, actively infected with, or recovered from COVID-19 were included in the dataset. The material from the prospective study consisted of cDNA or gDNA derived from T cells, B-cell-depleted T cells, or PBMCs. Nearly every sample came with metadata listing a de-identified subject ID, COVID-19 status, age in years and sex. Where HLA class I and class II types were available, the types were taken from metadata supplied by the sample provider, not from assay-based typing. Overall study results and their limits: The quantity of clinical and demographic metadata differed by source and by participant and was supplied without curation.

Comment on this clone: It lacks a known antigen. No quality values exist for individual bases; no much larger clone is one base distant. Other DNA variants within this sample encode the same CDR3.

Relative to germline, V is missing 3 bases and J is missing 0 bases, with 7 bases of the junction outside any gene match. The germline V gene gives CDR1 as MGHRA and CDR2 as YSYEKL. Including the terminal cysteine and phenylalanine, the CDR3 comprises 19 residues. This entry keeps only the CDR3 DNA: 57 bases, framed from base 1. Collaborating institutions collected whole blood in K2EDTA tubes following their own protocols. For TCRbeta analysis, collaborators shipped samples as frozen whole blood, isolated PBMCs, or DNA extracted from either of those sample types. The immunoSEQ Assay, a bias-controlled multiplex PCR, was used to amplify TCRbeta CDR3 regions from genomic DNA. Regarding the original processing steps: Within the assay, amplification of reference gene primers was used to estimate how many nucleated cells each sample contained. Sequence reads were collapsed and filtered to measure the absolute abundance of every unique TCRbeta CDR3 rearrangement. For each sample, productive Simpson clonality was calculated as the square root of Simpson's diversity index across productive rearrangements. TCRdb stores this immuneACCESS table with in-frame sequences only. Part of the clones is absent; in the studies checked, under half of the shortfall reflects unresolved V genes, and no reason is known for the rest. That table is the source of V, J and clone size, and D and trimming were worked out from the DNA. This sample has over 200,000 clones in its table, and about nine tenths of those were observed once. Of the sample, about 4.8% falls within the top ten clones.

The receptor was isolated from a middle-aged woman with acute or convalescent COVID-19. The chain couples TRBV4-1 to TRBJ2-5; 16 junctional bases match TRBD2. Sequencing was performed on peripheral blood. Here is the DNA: TGCGCCAGCAGCCATCCGGGACTAGCGGGGGGGCCTAACCAAGAGACCCAGTACTTC. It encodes CASSHPGLAGGPNQETQYF.